Sequencing of this T cell receptor beta chain was carried out in a study of neurological immune-mediated disorders. In this sample, this clonotype turned up many times. Its target is unknown. The cDNA was generated by 5'RACE with 10-nucleotide random UMIs. MiXCR was run by TCRdb on the 5' RACE reads, yielding one entry per CDR3 protein. Among some 65,000 distinct CDR3 sequences listed, 4% to 6% were seen once. CDR3 size: 15 residues. Trimming shortened V by 0 bases and J by 4 bases, and 12 bases separated the two germline ends. CDR1 is SEHNR and CDR2 is FQNEAQ in the germline V gene (reference sequence). Findings and limits, study-wide: None of the CDR3 amino acid sequences found in expanded clones was shared across subjects. This suggests that the TCR-beta repertoires were private in all groups.

The chain couples TRBV7-9 to TRBJ1-2; D possibly corresponds to TRBD1 (6 bases). The sequenced material came from PBMCs. This receptor was taken from a woman in her 30s with multiple sclerosis. The CDR3 protein is CASSLAGASSYGYTF. The CDR3 DNA sequence: TGTGCCAGCAGCTTAGCGGGGGCTAGCAGCTATGGCTACACCTTC.